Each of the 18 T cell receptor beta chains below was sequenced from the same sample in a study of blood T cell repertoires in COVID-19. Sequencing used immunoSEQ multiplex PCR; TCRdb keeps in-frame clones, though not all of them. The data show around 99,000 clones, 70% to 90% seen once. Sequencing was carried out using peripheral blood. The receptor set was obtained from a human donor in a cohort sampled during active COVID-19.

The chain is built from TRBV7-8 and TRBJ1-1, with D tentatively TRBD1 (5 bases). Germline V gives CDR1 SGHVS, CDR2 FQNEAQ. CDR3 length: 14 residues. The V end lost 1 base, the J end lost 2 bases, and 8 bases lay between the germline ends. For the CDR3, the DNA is TGTGCCAGCAGCTTAGACAGGATAAACACTGAAGCTTTCTTT. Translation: CASSLDRINTEAFF.

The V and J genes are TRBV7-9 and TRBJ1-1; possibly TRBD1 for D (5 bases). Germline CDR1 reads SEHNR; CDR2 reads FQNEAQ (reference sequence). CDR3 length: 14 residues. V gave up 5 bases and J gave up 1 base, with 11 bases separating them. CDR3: CASSPQGGNTEAFF. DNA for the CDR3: TGTGCCAGCAGCCCCCAGGGCGGGAACACTGAAGCTTTCTTT. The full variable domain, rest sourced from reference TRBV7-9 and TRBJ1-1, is DTGVSQNPRHKITKRGQNVTFRCDPISEHNRLYWYRQTLGQGPEFLTYFQNEAQLEKSRLLSDRFSAERPKGSFSTLEIQRTEQGDSAMYLCASSPQGGNTEAFFGQGTRLTVV.

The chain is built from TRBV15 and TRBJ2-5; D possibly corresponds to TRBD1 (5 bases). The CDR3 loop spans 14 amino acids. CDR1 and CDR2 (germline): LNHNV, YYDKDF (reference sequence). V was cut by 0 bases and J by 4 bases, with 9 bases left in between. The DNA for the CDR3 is TGTGCCACCAGCAGAGATAATGACAGAGAGACCCAGTACTTC. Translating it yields CATSRDNDRETQYF.

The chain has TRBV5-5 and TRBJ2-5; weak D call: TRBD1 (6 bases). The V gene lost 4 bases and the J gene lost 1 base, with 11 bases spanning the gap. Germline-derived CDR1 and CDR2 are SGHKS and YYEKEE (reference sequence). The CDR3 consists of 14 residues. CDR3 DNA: TGTGCCAGCAGCCTGGGACACCTCCAAGAGACCCAGTACTTC. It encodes CASSLGHLQETQYF.

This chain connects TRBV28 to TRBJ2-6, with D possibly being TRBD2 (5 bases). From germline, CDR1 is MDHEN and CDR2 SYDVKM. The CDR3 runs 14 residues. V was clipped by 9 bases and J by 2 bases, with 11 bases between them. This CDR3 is CASTSIAGANVLTF. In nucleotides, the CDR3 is TGTGCCAGTACTAGTATCGCTGGGGCCAACGTCCTGACTTTC.

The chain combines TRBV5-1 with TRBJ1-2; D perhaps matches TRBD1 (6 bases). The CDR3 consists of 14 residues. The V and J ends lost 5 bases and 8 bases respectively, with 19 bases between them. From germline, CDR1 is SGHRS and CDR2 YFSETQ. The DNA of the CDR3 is TGCGCCAGCAGGGCGTTATCGACAACAGGGGGCTACACCTTC. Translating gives CASRALSTTGGYTF.

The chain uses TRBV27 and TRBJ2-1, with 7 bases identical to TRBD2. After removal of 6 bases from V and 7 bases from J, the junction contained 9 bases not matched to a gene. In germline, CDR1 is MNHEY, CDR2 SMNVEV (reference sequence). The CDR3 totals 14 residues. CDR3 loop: CASSSSGGVNEQFF. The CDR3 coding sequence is TGTGCCAGCAGCTCTTCGGGGGGTGTAAATGAGCAGTTCTTC.

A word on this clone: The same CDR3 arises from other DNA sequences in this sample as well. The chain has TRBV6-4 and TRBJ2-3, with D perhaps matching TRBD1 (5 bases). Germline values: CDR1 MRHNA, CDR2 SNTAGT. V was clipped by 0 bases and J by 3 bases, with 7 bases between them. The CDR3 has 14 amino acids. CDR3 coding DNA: TGTGCCAGCAGTGACTCGCCAGGGACAGATACGCAGTATTTT. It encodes CASSDSPGTDTQYF.

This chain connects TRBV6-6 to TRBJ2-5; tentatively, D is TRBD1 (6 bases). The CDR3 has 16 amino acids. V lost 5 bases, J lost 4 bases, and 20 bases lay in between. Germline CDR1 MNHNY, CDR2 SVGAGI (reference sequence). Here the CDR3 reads CASSPTGNWASETQYF. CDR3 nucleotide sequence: TGTGCCAGCAGTCCAACAGGGAACTGGGCCTCAGAGACCCAGTACTTC.

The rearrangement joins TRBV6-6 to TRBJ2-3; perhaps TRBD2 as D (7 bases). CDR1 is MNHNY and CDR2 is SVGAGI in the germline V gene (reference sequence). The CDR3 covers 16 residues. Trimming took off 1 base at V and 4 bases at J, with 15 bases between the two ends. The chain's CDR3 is CASSYLGGGTADTQYF. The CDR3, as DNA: TGTGCCAGCAGTTACTTGGGGGGGGGCACGGCAGATACGCAGTATTTT.

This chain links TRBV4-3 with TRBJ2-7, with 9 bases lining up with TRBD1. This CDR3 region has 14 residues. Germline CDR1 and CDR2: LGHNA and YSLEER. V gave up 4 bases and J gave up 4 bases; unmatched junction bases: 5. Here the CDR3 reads CASSPGQGSYEQYF. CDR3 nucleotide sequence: TGCGCCAGCAGCCCGGGACAGGGATCTTACGAGCAGTACTTC.

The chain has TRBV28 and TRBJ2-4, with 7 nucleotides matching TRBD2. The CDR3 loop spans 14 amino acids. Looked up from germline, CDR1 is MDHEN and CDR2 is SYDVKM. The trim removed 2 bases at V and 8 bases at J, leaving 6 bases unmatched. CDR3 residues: CASSLRGRGHIQYF. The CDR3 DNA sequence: TGTGCCAGCAGTTTACGGGGGAGGGGTCACATTCAGTACTTC.

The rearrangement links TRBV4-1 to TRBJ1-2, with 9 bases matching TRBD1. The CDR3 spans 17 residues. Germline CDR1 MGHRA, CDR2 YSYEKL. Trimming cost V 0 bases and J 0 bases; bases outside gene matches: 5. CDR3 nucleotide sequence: TGCGCCAGCAGCCAAGATGGGAGACAGGGGGCTAACTATGGCTACACCTTC. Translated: CASSQDGRQGANYGYTF.

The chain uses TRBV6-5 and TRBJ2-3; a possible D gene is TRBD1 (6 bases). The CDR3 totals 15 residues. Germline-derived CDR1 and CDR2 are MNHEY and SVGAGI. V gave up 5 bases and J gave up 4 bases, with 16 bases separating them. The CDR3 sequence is CASSTRGQRADTQYF. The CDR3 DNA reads TGTGCCAGCAGTACTCGGGGACAACGCGCAGATACGCAGTATTTT.

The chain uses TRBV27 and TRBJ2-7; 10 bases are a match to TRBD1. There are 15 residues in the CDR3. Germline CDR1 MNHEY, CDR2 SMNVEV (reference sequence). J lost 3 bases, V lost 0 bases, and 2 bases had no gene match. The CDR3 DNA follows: TGTGCCAGCAGTTTATCGGACAGGGGGGTCTACGAGCAGTACTTC. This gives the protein CASSLSDRGVYEQYF.

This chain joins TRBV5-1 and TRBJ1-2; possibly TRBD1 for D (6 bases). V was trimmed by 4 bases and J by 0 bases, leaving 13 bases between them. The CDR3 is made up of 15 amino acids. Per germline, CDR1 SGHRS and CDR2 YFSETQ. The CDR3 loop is CASSTPGTTNYGYTF. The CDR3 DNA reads TGCGCCAGCAGCACCCCCGGGACAACTAACTATGGCTACACCTTC.

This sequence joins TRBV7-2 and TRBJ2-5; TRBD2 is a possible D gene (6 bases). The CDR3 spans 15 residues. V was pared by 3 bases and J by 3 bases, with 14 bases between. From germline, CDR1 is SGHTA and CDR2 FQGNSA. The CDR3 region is CASSFILAAKETQYF. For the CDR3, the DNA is TGTGCCAGCAGCTTTATACTAGCAGCAAAAGAGACCCAGTACTTC.

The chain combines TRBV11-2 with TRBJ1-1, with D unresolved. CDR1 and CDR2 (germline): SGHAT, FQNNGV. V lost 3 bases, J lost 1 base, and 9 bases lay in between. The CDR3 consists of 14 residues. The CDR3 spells CASSFTAANTEAFF. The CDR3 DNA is TGTGCCAGCAGCTTTACGGCGGCGAACACTGAAGCTTTCTTT.